This T cell receptor (beta chain) derives from a study of blood T cell repertoires in COVID-19. The V gene's germline CDR1 is SGHKS and CDR2 YYEKEE (reference sequence). V lost 0 bases and J lost 4, with 8 bases in between. This CDR3 region has 14 residues. Participants' reported clinical history set cohort assignment. Symptom resolution, clearance, or two negative PCRs marked donors in Cohort 3 as recovered. Repertoires were generated with immunoSEQ multiplex PCR, while TCRdb's copy carries only in-frame clones and drops some. This sample has roughly 150,000 clones, with 84% found just once. Sequencing was done on a sample of PBMCs or T cells enriched from blood (not recorded which). The origin of this receptor is a man aged 45 to 65 who had recovered from COVID-19. This rearrangement joins TRBV5-5 to TRBJ1-5, with a tentative D call TRBD1 (6 bases). CDR3 residues: CASSLGTVNQPQHF. The CDR3 coding sequence is TGTGCCAGCAGCTTGGGGACAGTAAATCAGCCCCAGCATTTT.